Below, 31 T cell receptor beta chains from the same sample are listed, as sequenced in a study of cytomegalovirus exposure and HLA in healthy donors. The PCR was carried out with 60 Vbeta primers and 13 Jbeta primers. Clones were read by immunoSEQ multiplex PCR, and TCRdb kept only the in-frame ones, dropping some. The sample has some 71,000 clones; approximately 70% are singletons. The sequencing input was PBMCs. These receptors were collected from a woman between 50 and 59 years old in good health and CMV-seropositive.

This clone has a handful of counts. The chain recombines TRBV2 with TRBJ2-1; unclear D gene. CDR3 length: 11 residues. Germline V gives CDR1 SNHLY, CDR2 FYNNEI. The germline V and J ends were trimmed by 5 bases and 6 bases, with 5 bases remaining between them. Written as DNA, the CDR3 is TGTGCCAGCAGTAGCATCAATGAGCAGTTCTTC. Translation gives CASSSINEQFF.

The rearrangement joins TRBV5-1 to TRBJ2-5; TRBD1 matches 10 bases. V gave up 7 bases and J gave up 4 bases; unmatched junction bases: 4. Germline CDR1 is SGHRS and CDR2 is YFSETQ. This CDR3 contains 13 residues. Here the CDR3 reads CASFGQGGETQYF. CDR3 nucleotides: TGCGCCAGCTTCGGACAGGGGGGAGAGACCCAGTACTTC.

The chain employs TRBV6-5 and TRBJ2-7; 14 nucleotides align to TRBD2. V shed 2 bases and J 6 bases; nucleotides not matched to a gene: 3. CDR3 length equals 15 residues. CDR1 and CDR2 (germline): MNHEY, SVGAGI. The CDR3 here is CASSYAGTSGSEQYF. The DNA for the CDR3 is TGTGCCAGCAGTTACGCCGGGACTAGCGGGAGCGAGCAGTACTTC.

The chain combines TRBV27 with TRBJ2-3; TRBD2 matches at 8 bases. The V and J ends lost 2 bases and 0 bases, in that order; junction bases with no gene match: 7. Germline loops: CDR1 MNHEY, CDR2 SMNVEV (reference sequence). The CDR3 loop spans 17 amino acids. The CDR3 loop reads CASSLDWASGSTDTQYF. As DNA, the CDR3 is TGTGCCAGCAGTTTAGATTGGGCTAGCGGGAGCACAGATACGCAGTATTTT.

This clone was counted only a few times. The CDR3 DNA follows: TGCGCCAGCAGCTTGGCTCGTAGCTCCTACAATGAGCAGTTCTTC. Its protein is CASSLARSSYNEQFF. The chain combines TRBV5-1 with TRBJ2-1; D not resolved. This CDR3 spans 15 amino acids. Trimming took off 0 bases at V and 0 bases at J, with 7 bases between the two ends. The germline CDR1 and CDR2 sequences are SGHRS and YFSETQ.

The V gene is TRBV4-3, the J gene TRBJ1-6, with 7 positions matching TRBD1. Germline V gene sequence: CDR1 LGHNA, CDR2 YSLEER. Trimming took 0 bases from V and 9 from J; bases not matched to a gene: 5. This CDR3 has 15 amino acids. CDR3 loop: CASSQDQGVGSPLHF. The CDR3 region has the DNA TGCGCCAGCAGCCAAGACCAGGGGGTCGGTTCACCCCTCCACTTT.

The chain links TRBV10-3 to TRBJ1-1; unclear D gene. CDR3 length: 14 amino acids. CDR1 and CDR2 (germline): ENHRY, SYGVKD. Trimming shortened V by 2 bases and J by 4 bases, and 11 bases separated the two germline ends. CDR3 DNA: TGTGCCATCAGTGAGGGCAATCGGGGCACTGAAGCTTTCTTT. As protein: CAISEGNRGTEAFF.

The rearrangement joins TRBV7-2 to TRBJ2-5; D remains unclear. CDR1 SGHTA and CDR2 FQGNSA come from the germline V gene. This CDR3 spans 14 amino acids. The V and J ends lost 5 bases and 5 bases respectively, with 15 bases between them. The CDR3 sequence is CASSPDWNAETQYF. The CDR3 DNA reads TGTGCCAGCAGCCCTGACTGGAACGCGGAGACCCAGTACTTC.

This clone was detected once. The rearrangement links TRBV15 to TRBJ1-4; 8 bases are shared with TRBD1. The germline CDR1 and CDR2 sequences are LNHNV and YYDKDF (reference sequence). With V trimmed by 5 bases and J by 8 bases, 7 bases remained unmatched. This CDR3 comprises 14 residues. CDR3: CATSQQGVREKLFF. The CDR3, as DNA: TGTGCCACCAGCCAACAGGGGGTGCGGGAAAAACTGTTTTTT.

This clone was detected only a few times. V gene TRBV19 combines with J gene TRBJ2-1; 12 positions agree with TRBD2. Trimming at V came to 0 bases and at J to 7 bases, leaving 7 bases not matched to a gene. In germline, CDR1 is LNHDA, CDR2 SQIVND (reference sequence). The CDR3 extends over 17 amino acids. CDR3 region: CASSIDLGLAGRNEQFF. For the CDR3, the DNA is TGTGCCAGTAGTATAGACCTCGGACTAGCGGGAAGGAATGAGCAGTTCTTC.

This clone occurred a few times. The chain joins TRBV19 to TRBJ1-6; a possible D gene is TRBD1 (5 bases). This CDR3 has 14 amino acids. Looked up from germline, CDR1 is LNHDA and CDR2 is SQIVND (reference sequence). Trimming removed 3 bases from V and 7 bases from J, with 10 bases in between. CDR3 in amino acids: CASSIGGENSPLHF. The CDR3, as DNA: TGTGCCAGTAGTATCGGGGGGGAGAATTCACCCCTCCACTTT.

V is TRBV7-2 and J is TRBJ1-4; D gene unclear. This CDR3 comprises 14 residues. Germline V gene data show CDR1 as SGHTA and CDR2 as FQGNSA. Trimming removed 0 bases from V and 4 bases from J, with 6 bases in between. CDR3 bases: TGTGCCAGCAGCTTAGCTGGCGGTAATGAAAAACTGTTTTTT. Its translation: CASSLAGGNEKLFF.

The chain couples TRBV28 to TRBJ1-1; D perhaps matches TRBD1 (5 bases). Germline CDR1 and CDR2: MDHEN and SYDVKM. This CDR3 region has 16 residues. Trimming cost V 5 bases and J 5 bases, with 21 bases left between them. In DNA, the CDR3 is TGTGCCAGCAGTCCAGCGGGGCGGGGGACGGGGACTGAAGCTTTCTTT. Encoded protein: CASSPAGRGTGTEAFF.

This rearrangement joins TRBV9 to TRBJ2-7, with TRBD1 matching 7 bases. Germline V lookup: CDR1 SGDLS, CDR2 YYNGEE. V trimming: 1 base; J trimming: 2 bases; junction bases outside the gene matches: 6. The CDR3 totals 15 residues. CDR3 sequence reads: CASSVLGDSTYEQYF. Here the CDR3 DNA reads TGTGCCAGCAGCGTATTAGGGGACAGTACCTACGAGCAGTACTTC.

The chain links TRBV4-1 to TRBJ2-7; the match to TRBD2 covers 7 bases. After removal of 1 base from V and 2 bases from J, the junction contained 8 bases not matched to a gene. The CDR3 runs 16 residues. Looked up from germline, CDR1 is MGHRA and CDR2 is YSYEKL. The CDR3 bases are TGCGCCAGCAGCCAAGTAAGTGGGCTAGCGGCCTACGAGCAGTACTTC. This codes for CASSQVSGLAAYEQYF.

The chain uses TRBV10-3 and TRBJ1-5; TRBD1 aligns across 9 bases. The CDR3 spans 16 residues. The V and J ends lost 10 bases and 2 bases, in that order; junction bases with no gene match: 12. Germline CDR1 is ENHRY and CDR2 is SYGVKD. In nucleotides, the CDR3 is TGTGCCAGCAGACAGGGGGACTTTTCGGGCAATCAGCCCCAGCATTTT. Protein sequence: CASRQGDFSGNQPQHF.

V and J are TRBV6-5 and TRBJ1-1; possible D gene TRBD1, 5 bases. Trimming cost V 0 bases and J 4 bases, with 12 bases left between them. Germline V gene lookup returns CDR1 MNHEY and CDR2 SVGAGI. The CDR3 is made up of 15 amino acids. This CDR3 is CASSYSMRGGTEAFF. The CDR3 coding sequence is TGTGCCAGCAGTTACTCGATGAGGGGAGGCACTGAAGCTTTCTTT.

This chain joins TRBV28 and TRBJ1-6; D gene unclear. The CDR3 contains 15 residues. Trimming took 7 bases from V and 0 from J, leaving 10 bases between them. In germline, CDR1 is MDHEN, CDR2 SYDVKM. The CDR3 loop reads CASTPGISYNSPLHF. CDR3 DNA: TGTGCCAGCACCCCGGGGATCTCCTATAATTCACCCCTCCACTTT.

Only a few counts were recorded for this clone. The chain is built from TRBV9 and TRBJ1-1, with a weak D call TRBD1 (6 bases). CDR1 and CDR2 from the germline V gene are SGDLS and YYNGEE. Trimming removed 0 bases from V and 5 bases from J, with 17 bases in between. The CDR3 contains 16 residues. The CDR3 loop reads CASSVALGGKETEAFF. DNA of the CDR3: TGTGCCAGCAGCGTAGCTCTAGGGGGAAAGGAGACTGAAGCTTTCTTT.

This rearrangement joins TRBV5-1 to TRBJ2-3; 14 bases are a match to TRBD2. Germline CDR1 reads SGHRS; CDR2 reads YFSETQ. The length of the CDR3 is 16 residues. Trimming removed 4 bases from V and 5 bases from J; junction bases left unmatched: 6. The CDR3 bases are TGCGCCAGCAGCCGCGGACTAGCGGGGGGCCGAGATACGCAGTATTTT. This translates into CASSRGLAGGRDTQYF.

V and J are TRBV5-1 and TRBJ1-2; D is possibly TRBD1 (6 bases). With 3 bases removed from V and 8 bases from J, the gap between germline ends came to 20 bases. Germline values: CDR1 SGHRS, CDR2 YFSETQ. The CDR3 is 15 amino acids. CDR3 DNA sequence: TGCGCCAGCAGCTCCACGACAGTCCCAGGGGAGGGCTACACCTTC. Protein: CASSSTTVPGEGYTF.

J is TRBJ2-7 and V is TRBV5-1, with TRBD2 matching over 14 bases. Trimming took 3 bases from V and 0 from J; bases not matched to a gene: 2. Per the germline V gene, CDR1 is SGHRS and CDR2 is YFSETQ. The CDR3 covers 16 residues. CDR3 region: CASSSGTSGGSYEQYF. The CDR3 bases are TGCGCCAGCAGCTCCGGGACTAGCGGGGGCTCCTACGAGCAGTACTTC.

The CDR3 DNA reads TGTGCCAGCACAGTAACCTACGAGCAGTACTTC. It is translated as CASTVTYEQYF. The gene calls are TRBV2 and TRBJ2-7; D uncertain. Germline CDR1 is SNHLY and CDR2 is FYNNEI. This CDR3 comprises 11 residues. The V end lost 7 bases, the J end lost 2 bases, and 6 bases lay between the germline ends.

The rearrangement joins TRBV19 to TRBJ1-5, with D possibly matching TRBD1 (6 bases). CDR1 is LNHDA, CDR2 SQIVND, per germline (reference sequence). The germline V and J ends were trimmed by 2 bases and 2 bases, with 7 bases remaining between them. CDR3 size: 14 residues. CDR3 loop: CASSIWTGNQPQHF. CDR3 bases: TGTGCCAGTAGTATATGGACAGGCAATCAGCCCCAGCATTTT.

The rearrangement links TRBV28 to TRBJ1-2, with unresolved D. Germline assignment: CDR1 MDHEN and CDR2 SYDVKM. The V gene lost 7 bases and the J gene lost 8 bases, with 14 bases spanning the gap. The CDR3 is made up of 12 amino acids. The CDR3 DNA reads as TGTGCCAGCACTACACAGCTAAGGGGCTACACCTTC. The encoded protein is CASTTQLRGYTF.

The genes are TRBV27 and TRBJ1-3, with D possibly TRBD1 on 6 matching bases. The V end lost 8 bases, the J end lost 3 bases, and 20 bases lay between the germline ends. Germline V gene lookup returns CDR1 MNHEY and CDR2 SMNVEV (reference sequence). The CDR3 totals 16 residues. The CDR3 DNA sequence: TGTGCCAGCGGGCGGACAGCACCTTACCTTGGAAACACCATATATTTT. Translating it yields CASGRTAPYLGNTIYF.

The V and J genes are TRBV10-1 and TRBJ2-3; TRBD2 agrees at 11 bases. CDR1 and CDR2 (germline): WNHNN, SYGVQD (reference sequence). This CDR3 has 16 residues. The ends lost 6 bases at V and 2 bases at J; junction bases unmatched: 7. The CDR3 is CASSVTSGSPTDTQYF. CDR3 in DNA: TGCGCCAGCAGCGTTACTAGCGGGAGTCCCACAGATACGCAGTATTTT.

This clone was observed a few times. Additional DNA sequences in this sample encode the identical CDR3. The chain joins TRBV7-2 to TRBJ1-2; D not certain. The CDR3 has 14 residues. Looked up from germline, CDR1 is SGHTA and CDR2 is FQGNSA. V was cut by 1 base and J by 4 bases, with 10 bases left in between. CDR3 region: CASSLGSRSYGYTF. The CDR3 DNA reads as TGTGCCAGCAGCTTAGGGAGTCGGTCCTATGGCTACACCTTC.

The DNA of the CDR3 is TGTGCCAGCAGTCGACAGGGTAACGAGCAGTACTTC. Encoded protein: CASSRQGNEQYF. This chain connects TRBV6-5 to TRBJ2-5; 7 positions agree with TRBD1. TRBJ2-7 matches the DNA end more closely, so the J call is doubtful. This CDR3 has 12 residues. Germline CDR1 is MNHEY and CDR2 is SVGAGI.

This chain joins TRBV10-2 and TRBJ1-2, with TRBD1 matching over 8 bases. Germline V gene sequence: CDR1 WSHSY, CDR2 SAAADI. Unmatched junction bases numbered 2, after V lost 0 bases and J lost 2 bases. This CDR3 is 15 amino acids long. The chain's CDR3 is CASSESRTGNYGYTF. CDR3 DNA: TGCGCCAGCAGTGAGTCGAGGACAGGGAACTATGGCTACACCTTC.

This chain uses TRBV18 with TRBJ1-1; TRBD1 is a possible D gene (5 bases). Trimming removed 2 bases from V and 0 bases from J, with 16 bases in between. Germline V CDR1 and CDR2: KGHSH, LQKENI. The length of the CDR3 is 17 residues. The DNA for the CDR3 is TGTGCCAGCTCACCAGGCTTAGGGGCCGAAGTGAACACTGAAGCTTTCTTT. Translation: CASSPGLGAEVNTEAFF. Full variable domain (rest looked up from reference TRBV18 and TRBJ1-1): NAGVMQNPRHLVRRRGQEARLRCSPMKGHSHVYWYRQLPEEGLKFMVYLQKENIIDESGMPKERFSAEFPKEGPSILRIQQVVRGDSAAYFCASSPGLGAEVNTEAFFGQGTRLTVV.